This TCR beta chain is from a study of shared clonotypes between healthy human individuals. Trimming took 3 bases from V and 7 from J, leaving 13 bases between them. In germline, CDR1 is SGHNT, CDR2 YENEEA. CDR3 length: 14 residues. Study-level findings and limits: Rarefaction indicated that sorted-subset sequencing remained incomplete although depth was large.

CD4+ cells were split into CD45RA+ naive and CD45RA-negative memory subsets. With respect to this clone: Antigen: not known.

Across several immunoSEQ plates, the genomic DNA of each subset was split evenly. Assay: immunoSEQ multiplex PCR; the TCRdb copy retains only in-frame clones and omits some. Among 2.5 million or so clones listed, around 90% were seen once. The clonotype comes from a young man in good health. The rearrangement links TRBV11-3 to TRBJ2-1; no reliable D call. The sample consisted of naive CD4+ T cells sorted from blood. Noted subset: CD45RA+ positively selected. The CDR3 loop reads CASSFSGNQNEQFF. CDR3 nucleotides: TGTGCCAGCAGCTTCTCGGGCAATCAAAATGAGCAGTTCTTC. Filled out from reference TRBV11-3 and TRBJ2-1, the complete variable domain reads EAGVVQSPRYKIIEKKQPVAFWCNPISGHNTLYWYLQNLGQGPELLIRYENEEAVDDSQLPKDRFSAERLKGVDSTLKIQPAELGDSAVYLCASSFSGNQNEQFFGPGTRLTVL.